The rows below give T cell receptor beta chains drawn from one sample of a study of shared clonotypes between healthy human individuals. Measured with immunoSEQ multiplex PCR; TCRdb has only the in-frame clones, and not every one. The sample contains around 1.5 million clones, 95% to 99% of which appear only once. Input material: naive CD4+ T cells sorted from blood. All receptors come from a young man in good health. Both conserved end residues are part of each CDR3. A D gene is named only where the DNA matches it firmly. Only part of the rows carry a size: once, few, many, or a class if the clone is expanded.

J: TRBJ2-5; V: TRBV4-2; size: -; D: TRBD2; CDR3: CASSQLQLAGGPETQYF; DNA: TGTGCCAGCAGCCAATTACAACTAGCGGGAGGGCCAGAGACCCAGTACTTC
J: TRBJ2-3; V: TRBV7-9; size: -; D: -; CDR3: CASSSLADTADTQYF; DNA: TGTGCCAGCAGCTCCTTAGCGGATACCGCAGATACGCAGTATTTT
J: TRBJ2-1; V: TRBV5-1; size: once; D: -; CDR3: CASSLGQGDYNEQFF; DNA: TGCGCCAGCAGCTTGGGCCAGGGTGACTACAATGAGCAGTTCTTC
J: TRBJ1-1; V: TRBV11-2; size: once; D: TRBD1; CDR3: CASSWDRVNTEAFF; DNA: TGTGCCAGCAGCTGGGACAGGGTGAACACTGAAGCTTTCTTT
J: TRBJ2-3; V: TRBV5-6; size: once; D: TRBD1; CDR3: CASSQTGQVSTDTQYF; DNA: TGTGCCAGCAGCCAAACCGGACAGGTTAGCACAGATACGCAGTATTTT
J: TRBJ2-2; V: TRBV9; size: -; D: -; CDR3: CASSVVDTGELFF; DNA: TGTGCCAGCAGCGTAGTAGACACCGGGGAGCTGTTTTTT
J: TRBJ2-5; V: TRBV29-1; size: -; D: -; CDR3: CSVGWETQYF; DNA: TGCAGCGTTGGGTGGGAGACCCAGTACTTC
J: TRBJ1-2; V: TRBV6-5; size: -; D: -; CDR3: CASSYLGRDYGYTF; DNA: TGTGCCAGCAGTTACCTTGGGAGGGACTATGGCTACACCTTC
J: TRBJ2-1; V: TRBV19; size: -; D: TRBD2; CDR3: CASSSAGGPSNEQFF; DNA: TGTGCCAGTAGTTCCGCGGGAGGGCCCTCGAATGAGCAGTTCTTC
J: TRBJ2-7; V: TRBV18; size: -; D: -; CDR3: CASSPISRSSYEQYF; DNA: TGTGCCAGCTCCCCAATATCAAGGAGCTCCTACGAGCAGTACTTC
J: TRBJ2-7; V: TRBV7-9; size: -; D: -; CDR3: CASSSYRIDTEQYF; DNA: TGTGCCAGCAGCTCTTATAGAATAGACACTGAGCAGTACTTC
J: TRBJ2-3; V: TRBV6-5; size: -; D: -; CDR3: CASSYSRGWRTDTQYF; DNA: TGTGCCAGCAGTTACTCGCGGGGTTGGCGCACAGATACGCAGTATTTT
J: TRBJ2-1; V: TRBV9; size: -; D: -; CDR3: CASTVGGSSYNEQFF; DNA: TGTGCCAGCACTGTAGGCGGCAGCTCCTACAATGAGCAGTTCTTC
J: TRBJ2-3; V: TRBV7-8; size: -; D: TRBD2; CDR3: CASSLVVSGRLADTQYF; DNA: TGTGCCAGCAGCTTAGTCGTTAGCGGGAGATTAGCAGATACGCAGTATTTT
J: TRBJ2-3; V: TRBV7-9; size: -; D: TRBD1; CDR3: CASSPRQGTPTDTQYF; DNA: TGTGCCAGCAGCCCCAGACAGGGGACACCCACAGATACGCAGTATTTT
J: TRBJ2-3; V: TRBV15; size: -; D: -; CDR3: CATSRGPDTQYF; DNA: TGTGCCACCAGCAGAGGTCCAGATACGCAGTATTTT
J: TRBJ2-5; V: TRBV5-1; size: -; D: -; CDR3: CASSLISDQETQYF; DNA: TGCGCCAGCAGCTTGATTTCGGACCAAGAGACCCAGTACTTC
J: TRBJ2-3; V: TRBV2; size: -; D: -; CDR3: CASREILGGNTQYF; DNA: TGTGCCAGCAGAGAGATTCTAGGGGGGAATACGCAGTATTTT
J: TRBJ2-7; V: TRBV19; size: -; D: -; CDR3: CASSIAGPSYEQYF; DNA: TGTGCCAGTAGTATTGCGGGACCGTCGTACGAGCAGTACTTC
J: TRBJ2-3; V: TRBV19; size: -; D: TRBD2; CDR3: CASSRLAGVGSTDTQYF; DNA: TGTGCCAGTAGTAGGCTAGCGGGAGTTGGCAGCACAGATACGCAGTATTTT
J: TRBJ2-7; V: TRBV5-1; size: -; D: -; CDR3: CASSFNYEQYF; DNA: TGCGCCAGCAGCTTTAATTACGAGCAGTACTTC
J: TRBJ1-5; V: TRBV7-8; size: -; D: -; CDR3: CASSLGRNLGNQPQHF; DNA: TGTGCCAGCAGCTTAGGACGGAACCTGGGCAATCAGCCCCAGCATTTT
J: TRBJ1-4; V: TRBV7-9; size: -; D: -; CDR3: CASSERLRANEKLFF; DNA: TGTGCCAGCAGTGAGCGGCTTCGGGCTAATGAAAAACTGTTTTTT
J: TRBJ2-7; V: TRBV11-2; size: -; D: TRBD2; CDR3: CAATSRGRGGGYEQYF; DNA: TGTGCCGCCACGTCCCGGGGACGCGGCGGGGGGTACGAGCAGTACTTC
J: TRBJ2-6; V: TRBV28; size: -; D: -; CDR3: CASEGVANVLTF; DNA: TGTGCCAGCGAGGGGGTTGCCAACGTCCTGACTTTC
J: TRBJ1-4; V: TRBV5-4; size: -; D: -; CDR3: CASSLGPSQGANEKLFF; DNA: TGTGCCAGCAGCTTGGGCCCCTCACAGGGCGCTAATGAAAAACTGTTTTTT
J: TRBJ2-7; V: TRBV5-6; size: -; D: TRBD1; CDR3: CASSATGQGLSYEQYF; DNA: TGTGCCAGCAGCGCCACGGGACAGGGGCTCTCCTACGAGCAGTACTTC
J: TRBJ2-7; V: TRBV27; size: -; D: -; CDR3: CASSRRTGRVYEQYF; DNA: TGTGCCAGCAGTCGACGGACAGGGAGGGTATACGAGCAGTACTTC
J: TRBJ2-3; V: TRBV5-1; size: -; D: TRBD2; CDR3: CASSHGTIGADTQYF; DNA: TGCGCCAGCAGCCACGGGACTATTGGGGCAGATACGCAGTATTTT
J: TRBJ1-2; V: TRBV5-4; size: -; D: -; CDR3: CASSLYGVNYGYTF; DNA: TGTGCCAGCAGCTTGTACGGGGTTAACTATGGCTACACCTTC
J: TRBJ2-2; V: TRBV19; size: -; D: -; CDR3: CASSITFRYTGELFF; DNA: TGTGCCAGTAGTATAACTTTCCGGTACACCGGGGAGCTGTTTTTT
J: TRBJ2-2; V: TRBV6-5; size: -; D: -; CDR3: CASRREVRNTGELFF; DNA: TGTGCCAGTAGGAGGGAAGTCCGAAACACCGGGGAGCTGTTTTTT
J: TRBJ2-2; V: TRBV5-1; size: -; D: TRBD2; CDR3: CASSSPGTAGLAGELFF; DNA: TGCGCCAGCAGCTCGCCCGGGACGGCCGGACTAGCCGGGGAGCTGTTTTTT
J: TRBJ2-2; V: TRBV2; size: -; D: TRBD1; CDR3: CASSGTGRTGELFF; DNA: TGTGCCAGCAGTGGGACAGGGCGCACCGGGGAGCTGTTTTTT
J: TRBJ2-7; V: TRBV11-2; size: -; D: -; CDR3: CASSFNRDGEQYF; DNA: TGTGCCAGCAGCTTTAATAGGGATGGCGAGCAGTACTTC
J: TRBJ1-1; V: TRBV11-2; size: -; D: -; CDR3: CASSQMRDTEAFF; DNA: TGTGCCAGCAGCCAAATGAGGGACACTGAAGCTTTCTTT
J: TRBJ2-2; V: TRBV29-1; size: -; D: -; CDR3: CSGFTGTTGELFF; DNA: TGCAGCGGGTTCACAGGAACTACCGGGGAGCTGTTTTTT
J: TRBJ2-3; V: TRBV9; size: -; D: -; CDR3: CASSVEIGGRSSTDTQYF; DNA: TGTGCCAGCAGCGTAGAGATAGGAGGCAGATCCTCCACAGATACGCAGTATTTT
J: TRBJ2-2; V: TRBV4-3; size: -; D: TRBD2; CDR3: CASSQVRSGVANTGELFF; DNA: TGCGCCAGCAGCCAAGTTCGTAGCGGGGTGGCGAACACCGGGGAGCTGTTTTTT
J: TRBJ2-1; V: TRBV9; size: -; D: -; CDR3: CASSSPAFSEQFF; DNA: TGTGCCAGCAGCTCTCCTGCCTTTTCTGAGCAGTTCTTC
J: TRBJ2-1; V: TRBV2; size: -; D: -; CDR3: CASTRARGAEQFF; DNA: TGTGCCAGCACGCGGGCCCGGGGAGCTGAGCAGTTCTTC
J: TRBJ2-3; V: TRBV7-8; size: -; D: TRBD2; CDR3: CASAKSSGRKTDTQYF; DNA: TGTGCCAGCGCCAAGTCCTCCGGGAGGAAGACAGATACGCAGTATTTT
J: TRBJ2-1; V: TRBV28; size: once; D: TRBD2; CDR3: CASSSHSGSSYNEQFF; DNA: TGTGCCAGCAGTTCCCATAGCGGGAGCTCCTACAATGAGCAGTTCTTC
J: TRBJ2-7; V: TRBV7-6; size: -; D: -; CDR3: CASSLGSDTAYEQYF; DNA: TGTGCCAGCAGCTTAGGTTCGGACACCGCCTACGAGCAGTACTTC
J: TRBJ2-6; V: TRBV10-3; size: -; D: -; CDR3: CAIRSSGRTGANVLTF; DNA: TGTGCCATCAGGAGCTCGGGACGGACTGGGGCCAACGTCCTGACTTTC
J: TRBJ2-6; V: TRBV25-1; size: -; D: -; CDR3: CASSRFGGDSGANVLTF; DNA: TGTGCCAGCAGCCGCTTCGGGGGAGACTCTGGGGCCAACGTCCTGACTTTC
J: TRBJ2-7; V: TRBV7-9; size: -; D: TRBD2; CDR3: CASSPSGNPSEQYF; DNA: TGTGCCAGCAGCCCAAGCGGGAATCCCTCCGAGCAGTACTTC
J: TRBJ2-7; V: TRBV18; size: -; D: TRBD1; CDR3: CASSPPGQTYEQYF; DNA: TGTGCCAGCTCACCTCCGGGACAGACCTACGAGCAGTACTTC
J: TRBJ2-7; V: TRBV6-5; size: -; D: TRBD1; CDR3: CASCPGQGYEQYF; DNA: TGTGCCAGCTGTCCAGGACAGGGCTACGAGCAGTACTTC
J: TRBJ2-7; V: TRBV5-4; size: -; D: -; CDR3: CASSPGGAESSSYEQYF; DNA: TGTGCCAGCAGCCCCGGAGGCGCGGAATCGAGCTCCTACGAGCAGTACTTC
J: TRBJ2-7; V: TRBV19; size: -; D: -; CDR3: CASTPGLVQGGYEQYF; DNA: TGTGCCAGTACCCCTGGTCTCGTGCAGGGCGGGTACGAGCAGTACTTC
J: TRBJ2-3; V: TRBV5-1; size: -; D: TRBD1; CDR3: CASTYRGWGTDTQYF; DNA: TGCGCCAGCACCTACAGGGGATGGGGCACAGATACGCAGTATTTT
J: TRBJ1-1; V: TRBV2; size: -; D: TRBD1; CDR3: CASQGQGNTEAFF; DNA: TGTGCCAGCCAGGGACAGGGAAACACTGAAGCTTTCTTT
J: TRBJ2-3; V: TRBV4-2; size: -; D: -; CDR3: CASSQGMGLAALVADTQYF; DNA: TGTGCCAGCAGCCAAGGGATGGGGCTAGCCGCCTTAGTTGCAGATACGCAGTATTTT
J: TRBJ1-1; V: TRBV19; size: -; D: -; CDR3: CASSAPAYTEAFF; DNA: TGTGCCAGTAGTGCCCCAGCCTACACTGAAGCTTTCTTT
J: TRBJ1-2; V: TRBV28; size: -; D: -; CDR3: CASSPDSWPSYGYTF; DNA: TGTGCCAGCAGCCCGGACAGCTGGCCCTCATATGGCTACACCTTC
J: TRBJ2-5; V: TRBV28; size: -; D: -; CDR3: CASSLLAGGTETQYF; DNA: TGTGCCAGCAGTTTATTGGCAGGTGGGACGGAGACCCAGTACTTC
J: TRBJ2-5; V: TRBV7-8; size: -; D: TRBD2; CDR3: CASKGGGTSGETQYF; DNA: TGTGCCAGCAAGGGGGGCGGGACTAGCGGGGAGACCCAGTACTTC
J: TRBJ2-2; V: TRBV5-1; size: -; D: -; CDR3: CASSLYPRRNTGELFF; DNA: TGCGCCAGCAGCTTGTACCCGAGGCGTAACACCGGGGAGCTGTTTTTT
J: TRBJ2-1; V: TRBV5-5; size: -; D: -; CDR3: CASITLPGSPYNEQFF; DNA: TGTGCCAGCATCACCCTCCCCGGGAGTCCCTACAATGAGCAGTTCTTC